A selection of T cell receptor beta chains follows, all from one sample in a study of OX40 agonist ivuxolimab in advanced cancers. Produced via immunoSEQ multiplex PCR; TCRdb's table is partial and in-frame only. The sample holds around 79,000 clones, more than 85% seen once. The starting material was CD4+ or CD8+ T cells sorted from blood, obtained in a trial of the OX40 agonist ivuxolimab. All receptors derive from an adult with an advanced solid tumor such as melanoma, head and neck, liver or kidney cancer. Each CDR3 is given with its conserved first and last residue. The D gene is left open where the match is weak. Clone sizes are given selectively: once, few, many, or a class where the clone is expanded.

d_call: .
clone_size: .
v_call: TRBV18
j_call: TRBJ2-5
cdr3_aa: CASSLTREETQYF
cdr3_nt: TGTGCCAGCTCACTAACCAGGGAAGAGACCCAGTACTTC

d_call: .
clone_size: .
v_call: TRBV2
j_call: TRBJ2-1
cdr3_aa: CASRMEGNEQFF
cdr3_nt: TGTGCCAGCAGAATGGAGGGGAATGAGCAGTTCTTC

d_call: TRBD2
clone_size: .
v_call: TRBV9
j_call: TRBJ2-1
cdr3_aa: CASSGGTSGYEQFF
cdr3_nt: TGTGCCAGCAGCGGAGGGACTAGCGGGTACGAGCAGTTCTTC

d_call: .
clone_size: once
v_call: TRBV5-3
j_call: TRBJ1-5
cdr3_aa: CARKGCEGSNQPQHF
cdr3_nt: TGTGCCAGAAAAGGCTGCGAAGGGAGCAATCAGCCCCAGCATTTT

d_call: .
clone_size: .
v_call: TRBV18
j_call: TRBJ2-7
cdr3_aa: CASSPPALAYEQYF
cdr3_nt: TGTGCCAGCTCACCACCGGCTCTTGCCTACGAGCAGTACTTC

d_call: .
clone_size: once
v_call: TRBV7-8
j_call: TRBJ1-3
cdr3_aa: CASRQMSGNTIYF
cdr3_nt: TGTGCCAGCAGGCAGATGTCTGGAAACACCATATATTTT

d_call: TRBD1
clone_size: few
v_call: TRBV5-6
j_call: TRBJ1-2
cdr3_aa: CASSPWGQGLGYTF
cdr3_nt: TGTGCCAGCAGCCCCTGGGGACAGGGGTTGGGCTACACCTTC

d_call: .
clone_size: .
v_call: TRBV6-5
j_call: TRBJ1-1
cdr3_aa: CARGDTEAFF
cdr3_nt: TGTGCCAGGGGGGACACTGAAGCTTTCTTT

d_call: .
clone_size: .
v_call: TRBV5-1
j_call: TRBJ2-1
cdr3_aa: CASSLEAEQFF
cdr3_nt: TGCGCCAGCAGCTTGGAGGCGGAGCAGTTCTTC

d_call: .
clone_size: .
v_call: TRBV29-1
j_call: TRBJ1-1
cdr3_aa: CSVGGARTEAFF
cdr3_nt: TGCAGCGTTGGGGGGGCTCGAACTGAAGCTTTCTTT

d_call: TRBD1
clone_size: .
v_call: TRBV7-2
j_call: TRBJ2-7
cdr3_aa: CASSPGQGRNYEQYF
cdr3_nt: TGTGCCAGCAGCCCCGGACAGGGGCGGAACTACGAGCAGTACTTC

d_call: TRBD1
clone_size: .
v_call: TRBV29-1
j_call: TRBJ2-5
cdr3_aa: CSVKTGPLHQYQETQYF
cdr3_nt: TGCAGCGTGAAGACAGGGCCTCTCCACCAGTACCAAGAGACCCAGTACTTC

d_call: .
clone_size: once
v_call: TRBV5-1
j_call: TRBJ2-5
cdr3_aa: CASSFQGGETQYF
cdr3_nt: TGCGCCAGCAGCTTCCAGGGCGGGGAGACCCAGTACTTC

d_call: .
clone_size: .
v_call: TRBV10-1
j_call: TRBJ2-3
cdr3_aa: CASSDQGIDTQYF
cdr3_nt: TGCGCCAGCAGTGACCAGGGAATAGATACGCAGTATTTT

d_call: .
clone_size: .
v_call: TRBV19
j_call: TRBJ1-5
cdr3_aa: CASRWGKNSNQPQHF
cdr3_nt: TGTGCCAGTAGATGGGGGAAGAACAGCAATCAGCCCCAGCATTTT

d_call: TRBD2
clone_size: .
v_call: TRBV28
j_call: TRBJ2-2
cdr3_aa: CASRTPGPGGRTGELFF
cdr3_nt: TGTGCCAGCAGAACCCCGGGTCCGGGAGGTAGGACCGGGGAGCTGTTTTTT

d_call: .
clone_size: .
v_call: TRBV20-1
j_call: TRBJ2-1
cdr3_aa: CSARQGEQFF
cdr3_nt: TGCAGTGCTAGACAGGGTGAGCAGTTCTTC